This T cell receptor (beta chain) originates from a study of tumor and adjacent non-tumor tissue in lung cancer. Broader study findings: Tumor repertoires had a smaller top 100 clone share than normal lung. Tumor tissue had significantly higher TCR diversity than normal lung.

The library came from three nested PCR rounds adapted from ARM-PCR protocols. One entry per CDR3 protein, called by TCRdb with MiXCR from the multiplex PCR reads. This sample has more than 85,000 distinct CDR3 sequences; more than 60% occur once, and the top ten carry around 15%. This sample's RNA came from whole unsorted tissue. The CDR3 is 14 residues long. The V gene end was trimmed by 8 bases and the J gene end by 7 bases; junction bases not matched to a gene: 8. Germline lookup yields CDR1 SQVTM and CDR2 ANQGSEA. This clonotype was counted once. Its antigen is as yet unknown. Sequenced input: lung tumor tissue. The sequence was collected from a man between 65 and 80 years old with non-small cell lung cancer. The rearrangement links TRBV29-1 to TRBJ2-1, with 13 bases matching TRBD2. The CDR3 region has the DNA TGCAGCATTGCAGGACTAGCGGGAGCGAATGAGCAGTTCTTC. Its translation: CSIAGLAGANEQFF.